The rows below give T cell receptor beta chains drawn from one sample of a study of blood T cell repertoires in COVID-19. Generated by immunoSEQ multiplex PCR, the TCRdb table keeps only in-frame clones and is missing some. Here the sample spans 140,000 to 150,000 clones, roughly 80% being singletons. Sequencing input: peripheral blood. These receptors originate from a human donor in a cohort sampled during active COVID-19. Each CDR3 is given with its conserved first and last residue. The D gene is left open where the match is weak. Only some rows state a clone size, as once, few, many or a class for expanded clones.

d_call	j_call	v_call	clone_size	cdr3_nt	cdr3_aa
TRBD2	TRBJ2-2	TRBV29-1	.	TGCAGCGTTGACCGGGGGGGTACCGGGGAGCTGTTTTTT	CSVDRGGTGELFF
TRBD2	TRBJ2-1	TRBV15	.	TGTGCCACCAGCAGAGCGGGGGGTAGGGCCCTTTTAGATGAGCAGTTCTTC	CATSRAGGRALLDEQFF
TRBD1	TRBJ2-1	TRBV9	.	TGTGCCAGCAGTTTTGGACAGGGACAGGGAAATGAGCAGTTCTTC	CASSFGQGQGNEQFF
TRBD2	TRBJ2-7	TRBV18	.	TGTGCCAGCTCACCGGGGGGGGATGGCGAGCAGTACTTC	CASSPGGDGEQYF
TRBD1	TRBJ1-2	TRBV28	.	TGTGCCAGCAGTTTATTTACAGGGGCCTATGGCTACACCTTC	CASSLFTGAYGYTF
TRBD1	TRBJ2-1	TRBV3-1/TRBV3-2	.	TGTGCCAGCAGCCGAACAGGGGATAATGAGCAGTTCTTC	CASSRTGDNEQFF
.	TRBJ2-1	TRBV19	.	TGTGCCAGTAGTATAGCCGGGGGACTTACCGGGAATGAGCAGTTCTTC	CASSIAGGLTGNEQFF
TRBD1	TRBJ2-2	TRBV7-2	once	TGTGCCAGCAGCCTCCGAGGACAGGGGGCATCCACCGGGGAGCTGTTTTTT	CASSLRGQGASTGELFF
.	TRBJ1-4	TRBV27	.	TGTGCCAGCAGTTTTCTTCAGGGGTTATCTGAAAAACTGTTTTTT	CASSFLQGLSEKLFF
TRBD2	TRBJ2-3	TRBV5-1	.	TGCGCCAGCGAAGCGGGACTTAGCACAGATACGCAGTATTTT	CASEAGLSTDTQYF
.	TRBJ1-5	TRBV19	.	TGTGCCAGTAGATCCCAAACTGAATATAGCAATCAGCCCCAGCATTTT	CASRSQTEYSNQPQHF
TRBD1	TRBJ1-5	TRBV18	.	TGTGCCAGCTCACGGGGACAGGGGAGCAATCAGCCCCAGCATTTT	CASSRGQGSNQPQHF
.	TRBJ1-1	TRBV29-1	.	TGCAGCGGCTCGACAGGCATGAACACTGAAGCTTTCTTT	CSGSTGMNTEAFF
TRBD2	TRBJ2-1	TRBV9	.	TGTGCCAGCAGCGTAGAATCCCTAGCGGGGGGGGGCAATGAGCAGTTCTTC	CASSVESLAGGGNEQFF
TRBD1	TRBJ1-3	TRBV19	.	TGTGCCAGTAGTATTACGGGGACAGGGGGCCAGATATCTGGAAACACCATATATTTT	CASSITGTGGQISGNTIYF
TRBD1	TRBJ2-3	TRBV19	.	TGTGCCAGTAGCTACGGACAGGGGGCCGATACGCAGTATTTT	CASSYGQGADTQYF
.	TRBJ1-1	TRBV3-1/TRBV3-2	.	TGTGCCAGCAGCCAAGAGGCCGCGGGAGGCACTGAAGCTTTCTTT	CASSQEAAGGTEAFF
.	TRBJ1-4	TRBV18	once	TGTGCCAGCTCACCGAACAGGTGGGGAACTAATGAAAAACTGTTTTTT	CASSPNRWGTNEKLFF
.	TRBJ2-7	TRBV6-1	.	TGTGCCAGCAGTGAGGAAAGTCGGACGGGATCACGGTACTTC	CASSEESRTGSRYF
TRBD2	TRBJ2-3	TRBV5-4	.	TGTGCCAGCAGCTTGGGACTAGCCGACACAGATACGCAGTATTTT	CASSLGLADTDTQYF
TRBD1	TRBJ2-1	TRBV19	.	TGTGCCAGCTTACCCCCCGGGACAGGGTCTGAGCAGTTCTTC	CASLPPGTGSEQFF
TRBD1	TRBJ2-3	TRBV3-1/TRBV3-2	.	TGTGCCAGCAGCCAAGTGTGGACAGGGGCGGATACGCAGTATTTT	CASSQVWTGADTQYF
.	TRBJ2-7	TRBV24-1	once	TGTGCCACCAGTGATTTCACAGGGACCGAGCAGTACTTC	CATSDFTGTEQYF
.	TRBJ1-5	TRBV5-5	few	TGTGCCAGCAGCTTTTCAGGGGTGGTTCAGCCCCAGCATTTT	CASSFSGVVQPQHF
.	TRBJ1-2	TRBV28	once	TGTGCCAGCAGCTCGGGGGGGCAAAGGGACTATGGCTACACCTTC	CASSSGGQRDYGYTF
TRBD1	TRBJ1-5	TRBV30	.	TGTGCCTGGAATGGACAGGAGGGACAGCCCCAGCATTTT	CAWNGQEGQPQHF
.	TRBJ2-1	TRBV3-1/TRBV3-2	once	TGTGCCAGCAGCTCAGGGACTCCAGACAATGAGCAGTTCTTC	CASSSGTPDNEQFF
.	TRBJ2-1	TRBV5-1	.	TGCGCCAGCAGCTTGGGCGGGCTCGGTTACAATGAGCAGTTCTTC	CASSLGGLGYNEQFF
.	TRBJ1-4	TRBV9	.	TGTGCCAGCAGCGCCTCCCTAACTAATGAAAAACTGTTTTTT	CASSASLTNEKLFF
TRBD1	TRBJ2-2	TRBV5-6	.	TGTGCCAGCAGCCCCCGGGACAGGGGGACCGGGGAGCTGTTTTTT	CASSPRDRGTGELFF
TRBD2	TRBJ2-7	TRBV6-5	once	TGTGCCAGCAGTTACTCGGTGATAGCGGGGGGGCAGGAGCAGTACTTC	CASSYSVIAGGQEQYF
.	TRBJ1-6	TRBV11-2	few	TGTGCCAGCAGCTTCGTGAATTCACCCCTCCACTTT	CASSFVNSPLHF